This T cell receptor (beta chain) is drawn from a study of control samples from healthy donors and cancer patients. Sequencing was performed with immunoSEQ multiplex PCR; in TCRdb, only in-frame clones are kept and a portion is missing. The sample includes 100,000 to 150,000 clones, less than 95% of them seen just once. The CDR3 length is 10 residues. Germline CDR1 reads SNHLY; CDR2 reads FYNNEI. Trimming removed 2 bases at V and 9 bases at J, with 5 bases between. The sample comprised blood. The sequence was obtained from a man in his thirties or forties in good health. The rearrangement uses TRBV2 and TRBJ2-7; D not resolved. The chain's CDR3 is CASSESAQYF. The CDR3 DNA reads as TGTGCCAGCAGTGAAAGCGCGCAGTACTTC.